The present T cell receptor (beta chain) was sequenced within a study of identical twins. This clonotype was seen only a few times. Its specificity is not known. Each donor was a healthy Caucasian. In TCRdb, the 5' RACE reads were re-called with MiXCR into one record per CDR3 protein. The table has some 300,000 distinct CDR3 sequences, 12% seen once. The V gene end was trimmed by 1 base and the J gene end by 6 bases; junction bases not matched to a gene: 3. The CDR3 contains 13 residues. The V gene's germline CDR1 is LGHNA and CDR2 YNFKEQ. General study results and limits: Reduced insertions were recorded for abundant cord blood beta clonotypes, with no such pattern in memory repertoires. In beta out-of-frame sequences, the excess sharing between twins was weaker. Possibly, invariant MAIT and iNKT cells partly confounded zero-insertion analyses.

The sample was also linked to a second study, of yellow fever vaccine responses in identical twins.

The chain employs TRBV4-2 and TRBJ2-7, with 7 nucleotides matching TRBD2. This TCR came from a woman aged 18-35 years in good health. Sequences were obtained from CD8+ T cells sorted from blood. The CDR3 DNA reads TGTGCCAGCAGCCAAGGACTAGCTACCGAGCAGTACGTC. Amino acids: CASSQGLATEQYV.